Here is one TCR beta chain with its context. Its antigen is still unknown. This record comes from a study of Ad26.COV2.S vaccination and SARS-CoV-2 variants. General study points: For non-spike TCRs, breadth in vaccine recipients resembled that in placebo recipients. Substantial breadth was reported for post-vaccination spike-specific CD8+ and CD4+ T cells.

The J segment lost 4 bases and the V segment lost 6 bases, leaving 4 bases of the junction unmatched. Germline-derived CDR1 and CDR2 are SNHLY and FYNNEI. This CDR3 has 14 amino acids. Using immunoSEQ multiplex PCR, the repertoire was profiled, and TCRdb retains in-frame clones only, with some absent. The repertoire holds about 350,000 clones, with 70% to 90% as singletons. Treatment specified: about 20 received Ad26.COV2.S at low or high dose, single or two shots; several received placebo; per-sample allocation not given. Sampling occurred on day 63 after the first vaccine or placebo injection. The sequenced sample was peripheral blood, obtained in a trial of Ad26.COV2.S vaccine versus placebo. The chain is built from TRBV2 and TRBJ2-2, with 8 bases aligning to TRBD2. This receptor was obtained from a person between 18 and 65 years old who received the Ad26.COV2.S COVID-19 vaccine or a placebo. This chain's CDR3 is CASRLLAATGELFF. CDR3 DNA: TGTGCCAGCAGGCTACTAGCGGCCACCGGGGAGCTGTTTTTT. Full variable domain (outside the CDR3, taken from reference TRBV2 and TRBJ2-2): EPEVTQTPSHQVTQMGQEVILRCVPISNHLYFYWYRQILGQKVEFLVSFYNNEISEKSEIFDDQFSVERPDGSNFTLKIRSTKLEDSAMYFCASRLLAATGELFFGEGSRLTVL.